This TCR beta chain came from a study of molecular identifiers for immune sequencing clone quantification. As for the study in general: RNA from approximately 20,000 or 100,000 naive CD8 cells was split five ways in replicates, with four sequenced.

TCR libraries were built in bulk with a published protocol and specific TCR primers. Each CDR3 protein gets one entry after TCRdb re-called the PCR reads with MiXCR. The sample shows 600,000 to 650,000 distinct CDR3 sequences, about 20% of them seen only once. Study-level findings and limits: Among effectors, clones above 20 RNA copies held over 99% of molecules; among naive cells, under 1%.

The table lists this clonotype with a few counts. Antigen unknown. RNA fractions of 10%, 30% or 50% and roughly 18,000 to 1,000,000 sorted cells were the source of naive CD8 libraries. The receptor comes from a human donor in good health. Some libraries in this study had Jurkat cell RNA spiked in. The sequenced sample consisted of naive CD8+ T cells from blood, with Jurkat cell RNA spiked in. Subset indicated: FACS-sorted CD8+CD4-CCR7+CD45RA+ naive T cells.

This chain's CDR3 is CASSYTRGGSYEQYF. CDR3 sequence (DNA): TGTGCCAGCAGTTACACAAGAGGAGGGTCCTACGAGCAGTACTTC. The chain carries TRBV6-2 or TRBV6-3 and TRBJ2-7, with TRBD2 as a possible D gene (6 bases). The germline CDR1 and CDR2 sequences are MNHEY and SVGEGT. The CDR3 totals 15 residues. Trimming shortened V by 2 bases and J by 1 base, and 12 bases separated the two germline ends.